This T cell receptor beta chain was identified in a study of cytomegalovirus exposure and HLA in healthy donors (dated by TCRdb to 2015 to 2018). At the level of the whole study: In an earlier analysis of 550 to 750 of the donors, about 260 Gb of sequence data and some 100 million unique TCR beta sequences from 150 million to 200 million T cells were reported. Roughly 5 DR-DQ haplotypes were handled as single units for association and clustering, since linkage in the cohort was strong. The later analysis used no new phenotypic data to find candidate immune exposures, relying instead on TCR beta sequences and their occurrence across donors. The study combined high-throughput TCR immunosequencing, statistical association of individual TCRs with disease status, and machine learning to predict cytomegalovirus infection status. A later analysis re-examined previously published TCR beta repertoires from more than 650 donors and added high-resolution HLA genotyping to investigate patterns of TCR occurrence. The T cell repertoires of several hundred subjects were profiled by immunosequencing and related to cytomegalovirus serostatus. Alongside the repertoire data, information on donor age, sex, ethnicity and CMV serostatus was compiled. On average, roughly 200,000 unique TCR beta nucleotide sequences were sequenced per donor among about 400 genotyped donors of the cohort, with around 19% of those sequences being non-productive. In addition to the first cohort of around 670 subjects, a separate validation cohort of approximately 110 different subjects was used. Typing coverage differed by locus: A, B, C, DRB1 and DQB1 were typed in roughly 629-630 donors, DQA1 in 522, DPA1 in approximately 600, and DPB1 in just under 490. About 330 gigabases of sequencing data and roughly 80 million unique TCR sequences made up an early release that covered approximately 620 HLA-typed donors. Among the roughly 400 genotyped donors, more than 70% belonged to the genetic ancestry cluster associated with self-reported Caucasian donors. All discovery cohort repertoires had been generated using a single sequencing platform. In a later genetic analysis, genome-wide SNP genotypes for about 60% of the 666 donors were used, and that subset was treated as a discovery cohort. The study aimed to test whether cataloging public T cell receptors could reveal signatures of past pathogen exposure. Both class I and class II loci were covered by HLA typing, at four-digit resolution. An earlier analysis of fewer than 700 of the donors applied high-throughput TCR beta sequencing to assess whether each TCR beta V gene segment acted as functional or pseudogenic.

The cohort was made up of 500 to 800 healthy bone marrow donors. All cohort members were sampled while nominally healthy, although unrecorded immune exposures were likely present. The donor tested CMV seronegative and was one of the 352 seronegative cohort members. Each donor provided a peripheral blood sample, and peripheral blood mononuclear cells were used for TCR beta sequencing. The Qiagen DNeasy Blood Extraction Kit was used to extract genomic DNA from the blood cell samples. Findings and caveats that apply to the study as a whole: Roughly uniform sequencing depth across donors was assumed in presence/absence analyses, although this assumption may not hold. Correlated functional status among segregating V segments might be attributable to linkage disequilibrium, but an unknown experimental factor could not be ruled out. Assigning TCR associations to individual alleles was difficult when HLA alleles, especially DR and DQ, strongly co-occurred. According to a later analysis, TCR association rates differed among HLA loci, with DRB1 alleles showing the most associated TCRs and HLA-C alleles showing the fewest. This cohort had only TCR beta chains sequenced, and the lack of alpha or paired-chain data limited which features could be detected. The study listed 150 to 200 TCR beta chains as associated with cytomegalovirus. For the cohort, immune exposure information was limited to CMV serostatus. In a later analysis, most CMV-associated TCR beta chains were found to appear HLA-restricted, with HLA associations seemingly driven largely by CMV exposure. In vitro tests confirmed that a few of the cytomegalovirus-associated TCR beta chains recognize cytomegalovirus antigens. Some IMGT-functional V segments, including TRBV6-2 and TRBV6-3, could not be told apart with the 87-base-pair reads, so those segments were excluded. In an earlier analysis of a few hundred of the donors, most TCR beta V segments were observed in productive rearrangements about 90% or about 30% of the time, broadly matching IMGT annotations. V-gene and J-gene trimming of TCR beta chains was associated with a missense DCLRE1C variant in a later genetic analysis, and the association was replicated in an independent cohort. A cluster of highly shared sequence variants was judged likely to be a technical artifact of the sequencing pipeline. A further reported finding was that TCR beta sequences accurately predicted the HLA-A and HLA-B alleles for most subjects in the first cohort. In a later analysis, some 18,000 TCR beta sequences were associated with specific HLA alleles at a false discovery rate of 0.05. While some public TCRs were present in many individuals, most TCR sequences turned up only very rarely across donors. About 15 rarely observed V segments, including chromosome 9 orphons, were excluded from the earlier analysis of about 610 of the donors because counts were too low. In a later analysis, HLA-associated TCR beta chains were found to be more clonally expanded and to have lower generation probabilities than equally common non-associated chains. A later genetic analysis reported fewer N-insertions in productive TCRs among donors in an Asian-associated ancestry cluster than the roughly 700-donor mean. Because HLA typing was missing for some donors at each locus, association tests included only the typed subset. Several of the top co-occurrence clusters appeared to be linked to parvovirus B19, influenza, CMV and Epstein-Barr virus, according to a later analysis. According to the authors, the approach could potentially be generalized to other disease states and immunological phenotypes. The classifier was reported to diagnose cytomegalovirus status with high specificity and sensitivity in both the original cohort and the validation cohort.

In the germline V gene, CDR1 corresponds to SGHVS and CDR2 to FNYEAQ. The CDR3, from cysteine to phenylalanine, totals 14 residues. Kept here is only the CDR3 DNA, which spans 42 bases and is read in frame from base 1. Here V drops 7 bases and J drops 4 bases, and the junction holds 6 bases not matched to any gene. The library was built by means of the immunoSEQ multiplex PCR assay. A mixture of 60 forward primers for TCR Vbeta segments and 13 reverse primers for TCR Jbeta segments was used in the multiplex PCR. Amplification of the CDR3 region of rearranged TCR beta genes was performed with a multiplex PCR assay on genomic DNA. The amplified TCR beta libraries were sequenced on the Illumina HiSeq System as 87-base-pair reads. The authors' pipeline ran thus. Across the roughly 640 repertoires, a later analysis counted 78 million or so unique TCR beta chains, around 10 million of which were shared by at least two donors. Raw reads were error-corrected and collapsed into unique sequences by a nearest-neighbor algorithm in which closely related sequences were merged to remove PCR and sequencing errors. To assign V, D and J gene segments, CDR3 sequences were aligned to IMGT reference sequences. For a sequence to be retained, a match of at least six nucleotides was required to both a V gene segment and a J gene segment. Rearrangements were classified as productive when the CDR3 lacked stop codons and remained in frame with V and J, and all other rearrangements were classified as non-productive. Following IMGT convention, CDR3 was defined as the stretch from the second conserved V-encoded cysteine up to the conserved J-encoded phenylalanine. In an earlier analysis of around 640 of the donors, sequences lacking an unambiguous match to a single V gene segment were excluded. In an earlier analysis of around 600 of the donors, V segments were called functional above 56.7% productive rearrangements and were called segregating when the between-donor standard deviation exceeded 5%. A statistical classification framework was built to diagnose cytomegalovirus status from the catalog of TCR beta chain sequences. In a later analysis, TCR nucleotide sequences were compared against IMGT/GENE-DB human TR gene sequences so that V and J genes could be assigned. A later analysis assigned CDR3 sequences and most-parsimonious VDJ recombination scenarios with the TCRdist pipeline. In a later analysis, each TCR beta chain was defined by its CDR3 amino acid sequence together with its V-gene family, and reads without a unique V-gene family were excluded. As a way to deal with suspected cross-contamination and a sequencing artifact, a later analysis dropped approximately 590 nucleotide sequences that were highly shared and had low generation probability. For each public chain, a later analysis derived a clonal expansion index from normalized ranks of inferred template counts within each repertoire. In a later analysis, generation probabilities were computed using a VDJ recombination model fitted to out-of-frame rearrangements, and the results were checked against IGoR. In a later analysis, TCR-TCR, TCR-HLA and TCR-CMV co-occurrence was scored with hypergeometric tests, and a repertoire-size bias correction was applied to TCR pairs. To estimate false discovery rates, a later analysis permuted the HLA or CMV assignments 20 times. A later analysis grouped co-occurring TCRs with DBSCAN, adding TCRdist sequence similarity when clustering within HLA-allele-positive subsets. Repertoires with fewer than 30,000 or more than 120,000 public chains, plus five repertoires with anomalous nucleotide sharing, were excluded from co-occurrence clustering. The table comes from immuneACCESS by way of TCRdb, which keeps in-frame sequences with V and J called. Part of the clones is missing from these tables; in studies checked, under half for an unresolved V gene and the rest for unknown reasons. V and J calls and clone size follow that table, whereas D and trimming were derived from the DNA. This sample's records show 50,000 or so clones. 6% to 7% of the sample belongs to the ten largest clones.

Details on this clone: The clone's antigen remains unknown.

The sequence derives from a woman between 40 and 55 years old in good health and CMV-seronegative. The sample consisted of PBMCs. The V and J segments used are TRBV7-6 and TRBJ2-2; 7 central nucleotides agree with TRBD1. CDR3 region: CASTSGQSTGELFF. The DNA reads TGTGCCAGCACGTCGGGACAGAGCACCGGGGAGCTGTTTTTT.